One sample yielded the 3 T cell receptor beta chains listed below, sequenced in a study of T cells in Graves' hyperthyroidism and ophthalmopathy. TCR beta CDR3 region amplification was performed from RNA transcripts. HTBI primers were the set used in a first-round RT-PCR of the TCR CDR3. TCRdb re-analysed the multiplex PCR reads in MiXCR, keeping a single row per CDR3 protein. The sample shows 350,000 to 450,000 distinct CDR3 sequences, 11% to 15% of them seen only once. The sequenced material came from blood. These TCRs come from a woman aged 60 to 75 with Graves' hyperthyroidism.

The chain has TRBV18 and TRBJ2-3; 9 bases match TRBD2. The CDR3 is 16 residues long. V shed 0 bases, J shed 2 bases, and the junction held 3 bases outside the gene matches. The germline V gene has CDR1 KGHSH and CDR2 LQKENI. CDR3 DNA: TGTGCCAGCTCACCACCGACTAGCGGATACACAGATACGCAGTATTTT. This codes for CASSPPTSGYTDTQYF. The complete variable domain, with remaining parts taken from reference TRBV18 and TRBJ2-3, reads NAGVMQNPRHLVRRRGQEARLRCSPMKGHSHVYWYRQLPEEGLKFMVYLQKENIIDESGMPKERFSAEFPKEGPSILRIQQVVRGDSAAYFCASSPPTSGYTDTQYFGPGTRLTVL.

The chain uses TRBV7-9 and TRBJ2-5; D might be TRBD2 (5 bases). In germline, CDR1 is SEHNR, CDR2 FQNEAQ (reference sequence). With 2 bases removed from V and 4 bases from J, the gap between germline ends came to 14 bases. This CDR3 has 15 amino acids. For the CDR3, the DNA is TGTGCCAGCAGCTTACTCGTGGGAGAGATAGAGACCCAGTACTTC. It codes for CASSLLVGEIETQYF.

DNA for the CDR3: TGTGCCAGCAGCTTATCCCATCAGGACGGTTTAGCCAAAAACATTCAGTACTTC. It specifies CASSLSHQDGLAKNIQYF. The chain employs TRBV7-3 and TRBJ2-4; no reliable D call. With 2 bases removed from V and 0 bases from J, the gap between germline ends came to 17 bases. CDR3 length: 18 residues. CDR1 is SGHTA, CDR2 FQGTGA, per germline.